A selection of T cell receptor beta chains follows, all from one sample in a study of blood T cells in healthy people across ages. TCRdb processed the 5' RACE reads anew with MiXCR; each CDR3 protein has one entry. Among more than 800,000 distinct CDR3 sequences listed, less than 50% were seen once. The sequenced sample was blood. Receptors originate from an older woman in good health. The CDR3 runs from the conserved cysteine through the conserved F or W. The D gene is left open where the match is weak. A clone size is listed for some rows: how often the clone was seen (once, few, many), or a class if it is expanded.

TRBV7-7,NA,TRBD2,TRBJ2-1,CASSLGTSGSSDEQFF,TGTGCCAGCAGCCTAGGGACTAGCGGGAGTTCAGATGAGCAGTTCTTC
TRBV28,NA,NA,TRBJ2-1,CASTSPVYNEQFF,TGTGCCAGCACCTCCCCCGTCTACAATGAGCAGTTCTTC
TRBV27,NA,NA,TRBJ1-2,CASSGHTYGYTF,TGTGCCAGCAGTGGACACACCTATGGCTACACCTTC
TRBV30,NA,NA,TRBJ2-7,CAWSAGNSYEQYF,TGTGCCTGGAGTGCGGGAAACTCCTACGAGCAGTACTTC
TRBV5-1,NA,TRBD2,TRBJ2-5,CASSPKGLAGETKEDNEQYF,TGCGCCAGCAGCCCTAAAGGACTAGCGGGAGAAACGAAAGAAGACAATGAGCAGTACTTC
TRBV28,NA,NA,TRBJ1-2,CASSPPGAGYGYTF,TGTGCCAGCAGTCCCCCGGGGGCTGGCTATGGCTACACCTTC
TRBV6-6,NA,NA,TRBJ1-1,CASSYPGAKDTEAFF,TGTGCCAGCAGTTACCCCGGGGCGAAGGACACTGAAGCTTTCTTT
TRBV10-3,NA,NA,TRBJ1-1,CAISETTEAFF,TGTGCCATCAGTGAGACCACTGAAGCTTTCTTT
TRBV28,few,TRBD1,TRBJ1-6,CASSKRQGAGSPLHF,TGTGCCAGCAGTAAGAGACAGGGGGCCGGCTCACCCCTCCACTTT
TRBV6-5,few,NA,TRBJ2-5,CASSYVLGETQYF,TGTGCCAGCAGTTACGTTTTGGGGGAGACCCAGTACTTC
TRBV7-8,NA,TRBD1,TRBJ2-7,CASSLAPGGVFYEQYF,TGTGCCAGCAGCTTAGCGCCAGGGGGCGTCTTCTACGAGCAGTACTTC
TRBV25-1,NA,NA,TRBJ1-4,CASSNPGNHPKDEKLFF,TGTGCCAGCAGTAACCCAGGAAACCACCCAAAGGATGAAAAACTGTTTTTT
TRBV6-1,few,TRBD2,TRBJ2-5,CASTSSPGTSGKETQYF,TGTGCCAGCACCTCCTCTCCCGGGACTAGCGGAAAAGAGACCCAGTACTTC
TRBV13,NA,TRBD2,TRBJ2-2,CASSLRTSGSGGELFF,TGTGCCAGCAGCTTACGTACTAGCGGGAGTGGTGGGGAGCTGTTTTTT
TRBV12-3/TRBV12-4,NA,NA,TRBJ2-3,CASSLPSGTSTDTQYF,TGTGCCAGCAGTTTACCCTCGGGCACTAGCACAGATACGCAGTATTTT
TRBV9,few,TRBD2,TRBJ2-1,CASSVGSGTYNEQFF,TGTGCCAGCAGCGTAGGAAGCGGGACCTACAATGAGCAGTTCTTC
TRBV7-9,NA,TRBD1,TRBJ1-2,CASSSPTTGESYGYTF,TGTGCCAGCAGCTCGCCTACAACAGGGGAATCATATGGCTACACCTTC
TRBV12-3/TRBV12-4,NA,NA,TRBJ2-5,CASSLAGLAIKETQYF,TGTGCCAGCAGTTTAGCGGGGCTAGCGATCAAAGAGACCCAGTACTTC
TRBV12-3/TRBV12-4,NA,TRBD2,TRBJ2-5,CASSLPTSGRAREQYF,TGTGCCAGCAGTCTCCCGACTAGCGGGAGGGCCAGGGAGCAGTACTTC
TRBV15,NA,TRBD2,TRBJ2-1,CATSRDLGGRLSEQFF,TGTGCCACCAGCAGAGATTTGGGAGGGCGGTTGAGTGAGCAGTTCTTC